The 2 T cell receptor beta chains below all came from one sample that was sequenced in a study of shared clonotypes between healthy human individuals. Profiling relied on immunoSEQ multiplex PCR, and the TCRdb table lists in-frame clones only, not all of them. This sample has around 2.1 million clones, with approximately 94% found just once. Naive CD8 cells lacked CD45RO, underwent positive selection for CCR7 and left out terminally differentiated effector memory CD45RA+ cells. The source material was naive CD8+ T cells from PBMCs. The receptors shown here come from a man younger than 35 in good health. Some clones in this sample may be carry-over from other donors' samples.

V and J are TRBV10-2 and TRBJ2-5; D gene uncertain. In germline, CDR1 is WSHSY, CDR2 SAAADI. Trimming left V 7 bases short and J 1 base short, with 13 bases between. This CDR3 contains 14 residues. CDR3 nucleotides: TGCGCCAGCACCCCGATTGATAGCCAAGAGACCCAGTACTTC. It codes for CASTPIDSQETQYF.

The V gene is TRBV14, the J gene TRBJ1-2, with D tentatively TRBD1 (5 bases). From germline, CDR1 is SGHDN and CDR2 FVKESK. V was shortened by 4 bases and J by 0 bases, with 15 bases between the two germline ends. The CDR3 is made up of 16 amino acids. For the CDR3, the DNA is TGTGCCAGCAGCCCCACCGCCAGGGCGGCTAACTATGGCTACACCTTC. It codes for CASSPTARAANYGYTF.